The T cell receptor beta chain under discussion was sequenced for a study of OX40 agonist ivuxolimab in advanced cancers. For context, the study as a whole: The costimulatory receptor OX40 (CD134) was targeted by ivuxolimab, a fully human IgG2 agonistic monoclonal antibody. Intravenous ivuxolimab was administered to patients every 2 weeks at six dose levels: 0.01, 0.1, 0.3, 1.5, 3 and 10 mg/kg. Peripheral TCRbeta sequencing was intended to test whether TCR sequence diversity was altered and clonal T-cell expansion was caused by ivuxolimab. Patients were allowed to have had prior anti-PD-1, anti-PD-L1 or anti-CTLA-4 therapy, and 40% of the dose-escalation patients had previously received checkpoint inhibitors. The paper covers the monotherapy dose-escalation part of the phase I ivuxolimab trial, which included N = 52 patients. Partial responses occurred in three dose-escalation patients, of whom one had hepatocellular carcinoma and two had cutaneous melanoma. Of the approximately 54 dose-escalation patients, hepatocellular carcinoma was present in around 20, melanoma in roughly 15, renal cell carcinoma in 9 and head and neck cancer in 9. The dose-escalation cohort was around 84% male with a mean age of roughly 60 years, ranging from roughly 20 to 80. Overall results and qualifications from the work: Antigen specificity was not determined for the clonally expanded peripheral T cells. After ivuxolimab, CD8+ T cells had more expanded clones than CD4+ T cells on average. Clonal expansion of both CD4+ and CD8+ blood T cells was observed from baseline to week 6 at doses 0.1 to 3.0 mg/kg. Low levels of normalized T-cell clonal expansion were also seen in some patients who did not respond. Partial responders in the 0.1-3.0 mg/kg groups had among the lowest normalized peripheral clonal expansion, especially among CD8+ T cells.

Patients with a history of autoimmune disease or receiving systemic immunosuppression were excluded from the trial. Peripheral blood for TCR sequencing was collected from all dose cohorts at baseline, on cycle 4 day 1, and on cycle 7 day 1. Samples were obtained from an open-label, multicenter, first-in-human phase I dose-escalation trial of ivuxolimab. Adults with locally advanced or metastatic head and neck squamous cell, hepatocellular, melanoma or renal cell carcinoma were enrolled in the trial. Before TCR sequencing, CD4+ and CD8+ T cells were separately sorted from peripheral blood. For sequencing of the TCRbeta CDR3 region, genomic DNA was extracted from the sorted cells. TCRbeta CDR3 regions were sequenced using the immunoSEQ Assay. TCRdb took this table from immuneACCESS and kept in-frame rearrangements with V and J called. Such tables lack part of the clones; where checked against another copy, unresolved V genes explain under half of the gap, and the rest is unexplained. For this sample there are about 84,000 clones; approximately 95% appear just once. The ten biggest clones cover around 10% of the sample.

In regard to this clone: There is no known antigen for this receptor. One base away there is no much larger clone; base qualities are not given.

The junction carries 13 bases between V and J, which are trimmed by 3 bases and 0 bases respectively. CDR1 MDHEN and CDR2 SYDVKM are derived from the germline V gene. The CDR3 runs 16 residues from the cysteine to the phenylalanine. The only DNA kept is the CDR3, 48 bases in frame from the first base. The starting material was CD4+ or CD8+ T cells sorted from blood, obtained in a trial of the OX40 agonist ivuxolimab. The rearrangement joined TRBV28 to TRBJ2-3; the D segment might be TRBD1 or TRBD2, since each matches 5 bases. The TCR comes from an adult with an advanced solid tumor such as melanoma, head and neck, liver or kidney cancer. The CDR3 protein sequence reads: CASSFFRDHSTDTQYF. The DNA sequence is TGTGCCAGCAGTTTTTTCCGGGACCATAGCACAGATACGCAGTATTTT.